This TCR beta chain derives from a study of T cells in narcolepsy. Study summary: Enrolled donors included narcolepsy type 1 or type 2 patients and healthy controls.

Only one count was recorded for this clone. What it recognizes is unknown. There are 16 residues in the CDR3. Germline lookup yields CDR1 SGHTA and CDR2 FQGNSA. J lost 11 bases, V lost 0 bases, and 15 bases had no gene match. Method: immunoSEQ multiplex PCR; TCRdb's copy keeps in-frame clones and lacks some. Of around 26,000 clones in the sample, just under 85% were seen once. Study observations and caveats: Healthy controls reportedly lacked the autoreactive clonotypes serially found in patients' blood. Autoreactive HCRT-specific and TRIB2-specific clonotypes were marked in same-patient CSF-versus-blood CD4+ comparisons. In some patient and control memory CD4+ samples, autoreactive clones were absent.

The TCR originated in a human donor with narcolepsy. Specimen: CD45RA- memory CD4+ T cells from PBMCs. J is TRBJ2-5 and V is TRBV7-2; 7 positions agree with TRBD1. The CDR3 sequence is CASSLALGGGQGEQYF. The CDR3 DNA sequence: TGTGCCAGCAGCTTAGCGTTAGGGGGCGGTCAGGGAGAGCAGTACTTC. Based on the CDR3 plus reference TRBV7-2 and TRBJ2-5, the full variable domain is GAGVSQSPSNKVTEKGKDVELRCDPISGHTALYWYRQSLGQGLEFLIYFQGNSAPDKSGLPSDRFSAERTGGSVSTLTIQRTQQEDSAVYLCASSLALGGGQGEQYFGPGTRLLVL.